One sample yielded the 10 T cell receptor beta chains listed below, sequenced in a study of OX40 agonist ivuxolimab in advanced cancers. Libraries came from the immunoSEQ multiplex PCR assay. The table was pulled from immuneACCESS by TCRdb, which kept in-frame rearrangements only. Such tables lose some clones; where checked, under half of the loss comes from unresolved V genes, and the rest has no known cause. A total of roughly 11,000 clones appear in this sample, about 74% of them only once. Of the sample, roughly 35% falls within the top ten clones. The sequences come from CD4+ or CD8+ T cells sorted from blood, collected in a trial of the OX40 agonist ivuxolimab. The receptors originated from an adult with an advanced solid tumor such as melanoma, head and neck, liver or kidney cancer.

This chain connects TRBV4-1 to TRBJ2-5; 8 bases line up with TRBD2. Trimming took 2 bases from V and 5 from J; bases not matched to a gene: 4. This CDR3 is built from 14 residues. The germline V gene encodes CDR1 MGHRA and CDR2 YSYEKL. The CDR3 DNA reads as TGCGCCAGCAGCCAAATAGCGGGAATGGAGACCCAGTACTTC. Its translation is CASSQIAGMETQYF.

The gene calls are TRBV5-1 and TRBJ2-1, with TRBD2 matching 7 bases. This CDR3 region has 17 residues. The germline V gene encodes CDR1 SGHRS and CDR2 YFSETQ. Trimming removed 5 bases from V and 0 bases from J; junction bases left unmatched: 11. The CDR3, as DNA: TGCGCCAGCAGTATGATAGCGGGTAAGAGCTCCTACAATGAGCAGTTCTTC. This translates into CASSMIAGKSSYNEQFF.

The rearrangement links TRBV27 to TRBJ1-5; D gene ambiguous. This CDR3 spans 15 amino acids. V lost 3 bases and J lost 0, with 9 bases in between. Germline V gene data show CDR1 as MNHEY and CDR2 as SMNVEV (reference sequence). The CDR3 bases are TGTGCCAGCAGTTTGATCGGTCATAGCAATCAGCCCCAGCATTTT. Its protein product is CASSLIGHSNQPQHF.

The chain links TRBV27 to TRBJ2-5; D assignment may be TRBD1 or TRBD2 (5 bases each). CDR3 size: 14 residues. Germline lookup yields CDR1 MNHEY and CDR2 SMNVEV (reference sequence). The V gene lost 5 bases and the J gene lost 4 bases, with 14 bases spanning the gap. The CDR3 spells CASSPRDRRETQYF. The CDR3 DNA reads as TGTGCCAGCAGTCCTAGGGACCGCCGAGAGACCCAGTACTTC.

This rearrangement joins TRBV11-2 to TRBJ2-5; TRBD2 matches at 14 bases. The CDR3 is 15 amino acids. The germline gives CDR1 SGHAT, CDR2 FQNNGV. Trimming at V came to 5 bases and at J to 4 bases, leaving 3 bases not matched to a gene. DNA of the CDR3: TGTGCCAGCAGCCCTGGACTAGCGGGAGGAGAGACCCAGTACTTC. As protein: CASSPGLAGGETQYF.

The rearrangement joins TRBV18 to TRBJ2-7, with D perhaps TRBD1 (5 bases). Germline CDR1 is KGHSH and CDR2 is LQKENI. Trimming cost V 0 bases and J 3 bases, with 9 bases left between them. The CDR3 is made up of 14 amino acids. The CDR3 spells CASSPPDTYYEQYF. CDR3 DNA sequence: TGTGCCAGCTCACCACCGGACACCTACTACGAGCAGTACTTC.

The chain employs TRBV7-9 and TRBJ1-5; no firm D call. Trimming left V 4 bases short and J 0 bases short, with 10 bases between. This CDR3 comprises 15 residues. The germline CDR1 and CDR2 sequences are SEHNR and FQNEAQ (reference sequence). In DNA form, the CDR3 reads TGTGCCAGCAGCTCCACTGTGATTAGCAATCAGCCCCAGCATTTT. Its translation: CASSSTVISNQPQHF.

This chain connects TRBV11-2 to TRBJ2-7; 7 nucleotides agree with TRBD2. This CDR3 is built from 14 residues. V was pared by 2 bases and J by 4 bases, with 5 bases of the junction left unmatched. From germline, CDR1 is SGHAT and CDR2 FQNNGV. CDR3: CASSLTAGAYEQYF. DNA of the CDR3: TGTGCCAGCAGCTTAACGGCGGGAGCTTACGAGCAGTACTTC.

V gene TRBV16 combines with J gene TRBJ2-1; 7 positions agree with TRBD2. Germline CDR1 is KGHSY and CDR2 is FQNENV. This CDR3 contains 16 residues. The junction had 9 bases not matched to a gene; V was cut back by 1 base and J by 6 bases. The CDR3 loop is CASSQWVGLVGNEQFF. The CDR3 bases are TGTGCCAGCAGCCAATGGGTAGGACTAGTGGGCAATGAGCAGTTCTTC.

This clone was seen a single time. This chain's CDR3 is CASSFTGGTYEQYF. CDR3 DNA sequence: TGTGCCAGCAGCTTCACAGGGGGCACCTACGAGCAGTACTTC. The chain combines TRBV7-9 with TRBJ2-7; 9 bases match TRBD1. In germline, CDR1 is SEHNR, CDR2 FQNEAQ (reference sequence). This CDR3 contains 14 residues. V lost 3 bases, J lost 2 bases, and 2 bases stayed unmatched.